The sequence of this TCR beta chain was determined in a study of blood T cells in healthy people across ages. Study-level points and caveats: Naive and antigen-experienced cells could not be conclusively compared, given unsorted PBMCs.

A sample-barcoded 5' primer and a J-beta primer mix were used in a second PCR of roughly 7 to 12 cycles. TCRdb processed the 5' RACE reads anew with MiXCR; each CDR3 protein has one entry. Of hundreds of thousands of distinct CDR3 sequences listed, roughly 49% are singletons. Germline V gene lookup returns CDR1 LNHDA and CDR2 SQIVND (reference sequence). Trimming shortened V by 3 bases and J by 2 bases, and 10 bases separated the two germline ends. This CDR3 contains 14 residues. Worth noting for this clonotype: The antigen is not known.

The TCR was taken from a woman aged 55-69 years in good health. The chain is built from TRBV19 and TRBJ1-2; D ambiguous. Sequenced sample: blood. The CDR3 loop reads CASSIDTMNYGYTF. The CDR3 DNA reads as TGTGCCAGTAGTATTGACACCATGAACTATGGCTACACCTTC.